This T cell receptor beta chain originates from a study of cytomegalovirus exposure and HLA in healthy donors. General observations from the study: Analyzed later, most CMV-associated TCR beta chains appeared HLA-restricted. Prediction of most subjects' HLA-A and HLA-B alleles by TCR beta sequences was reportedly accurate.

Donors had nominal health at sampling but likely had unrecorded immune exposures. Per the germline V gene, CDR1 is SEHNR and CDR2 is FQNEAQ (reference sequence). This CDR3 contains 12 residues. V dropped 4 bases and J dropped 7 bases, with 7 bases sitting between them. Note on this clone: Its antigen is unidentified.

60 Vbeta and 13 Jbeta primers were used in PCR. Data came from immunoSEQ multiplex PCR; TCRdb stores just in-frame clones and leaves some out. This sample has roughly 100,000 clones, with around 85% found just once. The receptor was derived from a man aged 25 to 40 in good health and CMV-seropositive. The sequencing input was PBMCs. The rearrangement joins TRBV7-9 to TRBJ2-2; D uncertain. CDR3 region: CASSSQIGELFF. CDR3 DNA: TGTGCCAGCAGCTCCCAGATCGGGGAGCTGTTTTTT.